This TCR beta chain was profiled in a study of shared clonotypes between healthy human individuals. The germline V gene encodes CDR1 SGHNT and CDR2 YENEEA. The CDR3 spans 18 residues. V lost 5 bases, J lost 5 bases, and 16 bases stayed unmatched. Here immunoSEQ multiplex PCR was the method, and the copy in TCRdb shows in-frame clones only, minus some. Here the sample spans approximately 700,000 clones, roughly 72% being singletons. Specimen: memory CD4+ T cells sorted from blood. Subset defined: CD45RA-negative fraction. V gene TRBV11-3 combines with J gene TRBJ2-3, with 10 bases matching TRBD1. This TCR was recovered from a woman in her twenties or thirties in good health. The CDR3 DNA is TGTGCCAGCAGCCCCACCCCCCCGGGACAGGGGACGGTAGATACGCAGTATTTT. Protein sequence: CASSPTPPGQGTVDTQYF.